This T cell receptor (beta chain) is from a study of patients and donors after allogeneic stem cell transplantation. V was pared by 2 bases and J by 7 bases, with 8 bases between. The CDR3 loop spans 12 amino acids. The germline V gene encodes CDR1 LNHNV and CDR2 YYDKDF (reference sequence). TCRdb independently ran MiXCR on the RT-PCR reads; one entry per CDR3 protein. The repertoire includes about 200,000 distinct CDR3 sequences, about 37% of them detected once, and under 14% sits in the top ten. A few counts support this clonotype. The receptor comes from a human donor who was either an allogeneic HSCT recipient or a stem cell or donor lymphocyte infusion donor (not recorded which). It is not recorded whose cells these are; they may come from a transplant donor. Sequenced material: blood, either unsorted or a sorted T cell fraction (not recorded which). The J gene is TRBJ1-1, the V gene TRBV15, with D tentatively TRBD1 (6 bases). This CDR3 is CATSRLDSEAFF. The CDR3 nucleotides read TGTGCCACCAGCAGACTGGACAGTGAAGCTTTCTTT.